These 21 T cell receptor beta chains were all obtained from the same sample, sequenced in a study of T cell clonotyping in hematopoietic cell transplantation. Clones were read by immunoSEQ multiplex PCR, and TCRdb kept only the in-frame ones, dropping some. The data hold some 40,000 clones, with roughly 94% observed a single time. The sample was peripheral blood mononuclear cells. Source of these receptors: a woman aged 50 to 60 in good health. Some clones in this sample may be carry-over from other donors' samples.

The V and J genes are TRBV27 and TRBJ1-6; a possible D gene is TRBD1 (6 bases). The length of the CDR3 is 15 residues. Trimming pared 5 bases from V and 7 bases from J, leaving 15 bases between. Germline CDR1 is MNHEY and CDR2 is SMNVEV (reference sequence). The CDR3 region has the DNA TGTGCCAGCAGTATAACCGGGACACACAATTCACCCCTCCACTTT. This sequence encodes CASSITGTHNSPLHF.

The V and J genes are TRBV5-6 and TRBJ1-5, with D perhaps TRBD1 (5 bases). Germline lookup yields CDR1 SGHDT and CDR2 YYEEEE. The CDR3 contains 14 residues. Trimming removed 2 bases at V and 0 bases at J, with 6 bases between. Here the CDR3 reads CASSFGHSNQPQHF. For the CDR3, the DNA is TGTGCCAGCAGCTTCGGACATAGCAATCAGCCCCAGCATTTT.

The V call is TRBV9, the J call TRBJ1-1; weak D call: TRBD1 (6 bases). The CDR3 spans 13 residues. Per the germline V gene, CDR1 is SGDLS and CDR2 is YYNGEE. The ends were cut back, 4 bases at V and 4 bases at J, with 11 bases in the middle. The CDR3 sequence is CASSPGGGTEAFF. As DNA, the CDR3 is TGTGCCAGCAGCCCGGGAGGGGGCACTGAAGCTTTCTTT. Looking up the rest from reference TRBV9 and TRBJ1-1 gives the full variable domain: DSGVTQTPKHLITATGQRVTLRCSPRSGDLSVYWYQQSLDQGLQFLIQYYNGEERAKGNILERFSAQQFPDLHSELNLSSLELGDSALYFCASSPGGGTEAFFGQGTRLTVV.

The V gene is TRBV4-1, the J gene TRBJ2-5, with D unclear. The CDR3 sequence is 15 residues long. Trimming left V 0 bases short and J 0 bases short, with 8 bases between. The germline V gene encodes CDR1 MGHRA and CDR2 YSYEKL. CDR3 sequence: CASSQEAMYQETQYF. CDR3 nucleotide sequence: TGCGCCAGCAGCCAAGAGGCTATGTACCAAGAGACCCAGTACTTC.

The chain carries TRBV19 and TRBJ1-2; TRBD1 matches at 10 bases. The CDR3 is made up of 16 amino acids. Germline lookup yields CDR1 LNHDA and CDR2 SQIVND (reference sequence). The junction had 10 bases not matched to a gene; V was cut back by 5 bases and J by 4 bases. The CDR3 DNA reads as TGTGCCAGTAGTCGGGACAGGGGACAGACCGCCTATGGCTACACCTTC. Encoded protein: CASSRDRGQTAYGYTF.

The count of this clone is one. This chain uses TRBV7-8 with TRBJ1-2; TRBD1 might be the D (6 bases). The V end lost 5 bases, the J end lost 1 base, and 14 bases lay between the germline ends. This CDR3 has 15 residues. Looked up from germline, CDR1 is SGHVS and CDR2 is FQNEAQ. The CDR3 spells CASSPQGRYNYGYTF. The CDR3 DNA reads as TGTGCCAGCAGCCCGCAGGGGAGGTATAACTATGGCTACACCTTC.

This clone was seen only a few times. This chain links TRBV30 with TRBJ2-3; 11 bases match TRBD2. J gave up 3 bases and V 4 bases, and 3 bases lay outside the gene matches. CDR3 size: 14 residues. Germline values: CDR1 GTSNPN, CDR2 SVGIG (reference sequence). The DNA of the CDR3 is TGTGCCTGGATAACTAGCGGGAGTACAGATACGCAGTATTTT. Translating gives CAWITSGSTDTQYF.

V and J are TRBV11-3 and TRBJ2-7; D ambiguous. The V and J ends lost 1 base and 5 bases respectively, with 15 bases between them. Germline V gene data show CDR1 as SGHNT and CDR2 as YENEEA. CDR3 length: 15 amino acids. The CDR3 reads CASSLGVLRQDEQYF. The CDR3 DNA follows: TGTGCCAGCAGCTTAGGGGTTCTTCGCCAGGACGAGCAGTACTTC.

The V gene is TRBV7-6, the J gene TRBJ2-2, with a weak D call TRBD1 (5 bases). The CDR3 length is 12 residues. Germline values: CDR1 SGHVS, CDR2 FNYEAQ. V lost 2 bases to trimming and J lost 7 bases, with 5 bases between them. CDR3: CASSLQGGELFF. CDR3 nucleotide sequence: TGTGCCAGCAGCTTACAGGGCGGGGAGCTGTTTTTT.

V gene TRBV6-5 combines with J gene TRBJ1-1, with a possible D match to TRBD1 (6 bases). The germline CDR1 and CDR2 sequences are MNHEY and SVGAGI. This CDR3 comprises 12 residues. V was shortened by 5 bases and J by 4 bases, with 8 bases between the two germline ends. Here the CDR3 reads CASSTRGTEAFF. For the CDR3, the DNA is TGTGCCAGCAGTACCAGGGGCACTGAAGCTTTCTTT.

The chain employs TRBV7-9 and TRBJ2-2; D is perhaps TRBD1 (5 bases). Per germline, CDR1 SEHNR and CDR2 FQNEAQ (reference sequence). The CDR3 is 13 amino acids. The V gene lost 4 bases and the J gene lost 7 bases, with 10 bases spanning the gap. CDR3 DNA sequence: TGTGCCAGCAGCTCGCCAGGGATCGGGGAGCTGTTTTTT. Amino acids: CASSSPGIGELFF.

V and J are TRBV28 and TRBJ1-4; D is ambiguous. With 8 bases removed from V and 6 bases from J, the gap between germline ends came to 19 bases. The germline V gene has CDR1 MDHEN and CDR2 SYDVKM. CDR3 length: 15 residues. Here the CDR3 reads CASGPLDGFYEKLFF. The CDR3 DNA is TGTGCCAGCGGACCGTTAGACGGGTTTTATGAAAAACTGTTTTTT.

The chain uses TRBV14 and TRBJ2-7; perhaps D is TRBD1 or TRBD2 (5 bases each). Trimming removed 5 bases from V and 0 bases from J, with 17 bases in between. Germline V lookup: CDR1 SGHDN, CDR2 FVKESK. The CDR3 covers 16 residues. The DNA for the CDR3 is TGTGCCAGCAGCTCAAGGACGGGACGGAACTCCTACGAGCAGTACTTC. It specifies CASSSRTGRNSYEQYF.

This chain joins TRBV19 and TRBJ1-2; unclear D gene. The germline gives CDR1 LNHDA, CDR2 SQIVND (reference sequence). The CDR3 totals 15 residues. Trimming stripped 3 bases from V and 4 bases from J, with 15 bases between. The chain's CDR3 is CASSMGNRGRYGYTF. The CDR3 DNA is TGTGCCAGTAGTATGGGGAACAGAGGACGCTATGGCTACACCTTC.

The rearrangement links TRBV9 to TRBJ2-2; D is possibly TRBD2 (5 bases). Deletions cut 3 bases from V and 4 bases from J, with 7 bases between. CDR1 is SGDLS, CDR2 YYNGEE, per germline. This CDR3 has 13 amino acids. The CDR3 nucleotides are TGTGCCAGCAGCGGCCGGGGCACCGGGGAGCTGTTTTTT. Translated, it gives CASSGRGTGELFF.

This chain uses TRBV11-3 with TRBJ2-5; maybe TRBD1 (5 bases). Trimming stripped 1 base from V and 7 bases from J, with 13 bases between. The CDR3 has 14 residues. Per the germline V gene, CDR1 is SGHNT and CDR2 is YENEEA. The CDR3 is CASSLVGAVWTQYF. CDR3 DNA: TGTGCCAGCAGCTTAGTTGGGGCGGTTTGGACCCAGTACTTC.

The chain recombines TRBV25-1 with TRBJ1-4; weak D call: TRBD1 (5 bases). V was cut by 3 bases and J by 6 bases, with 11 bases left in between. The CDR3 totals 14 residues. The germline gives CDR1 MGHDK, CDR2 SYGVNS. CDR3 nucleotide sequence: TGTGCCAGCAGTGACTTGGGGGGGGATGAAAAACTGTTTTTT. It is translated as CASSDLGGDEKLFF. The entire variable domain, with the rest obtained from reference TRBV25-1 and TRBJ1-4, is as follows: EADIYQTPRYLVIGTGKKITLECSQTMGHDKMYWYQQDPGMELHLIHYSYGVNSTEKGDLSSESTVSRIRTEHFPLTLESARPSHTSQYLCASSDLGGDEKLFFGSGTQLSVL.

The chain combines TRBV29-1 with TRBJ2-1, with 9 bases that match TRBD2. The CDR3 extends over 14 amino acids. Germline CDR1 reads SQVTM; CDR2 reads ANQGSEA. The ends lost 7 bases at V and 4 bases at J; junction bases unmatched: 8. This CDR3 is CSAASGTDYNEQFF. The CDR3 DNA reads TGCAGCGCCGCTAGCGGGACTGATTACAATGAGCAGTTCTTC.

The V gene is TRBV7-2, the J gene TRBJ1-4; the match to TRBD1 covers 7 bases. V was pared by 3 bases and J by 5 bases, with 9 bases of the junction left unmatched. The CDR3 extends over 16 amino acids. Per germline, CDR1 SGHTA and CDR2 FQGNSA. The CDR3, as DNA: TGTGCCAGCAGCTTTCCCCGGGACAGTCTCAATGAAAAACTGTTTTTT. Amino acids: CASSFPRDSLNEKLFF.

V and J are TRBV7-2 and TRBJ2-7, with unresolved D. Germline loops: CDR1 SGHTA, CDR2 FQGNSA. The CDR3 is made up of 15 amino acids. Trimming took 0 bases from V and 2 from J, leaving 11 bases between them. In DNA form, the CDR3 reads TGTGCCAGCAGCTTAGCGCGGACCGTCACCTACGAGCAGTACTTC. Protein sequence: CASSLARTVTYEQYF.

The V and J genes are TRBV11-2 and TRBJ1-6; D ambiguous. The V and J ends lost 3 bases and 9 bases respectively, with 9 bases between them. The germline V gene encodes CDR1 SGHAT and CDR2 FQNNGV. The CDR3 covers 13 residues. The CDR3 DNA sequence: TGTGCCAGCAGCTTTGAATGGGGTTCACCCCTCCACTTT. Protein product: CASSFEWGSPLHF.